Below are 26 T cell receptor beta chains sequenced from a single sample in a study of shared clonotypes between healthy human individuals. Some clones are missing from TCRdb's copy, which holds only in-frame ones; the method was immunoSEQ multiplex PCR. The sample records about 700,000 clones, around 72% being singletons. Sequences were obtained from memory CD4+ T cells sorted from blood. Stated subset: CD45RA-negative fraction. These receptor sequences come from a woman younger than 45 in good health.

The V and J genes are TRBV29-1 and TRBJ2-1; 10 bases match TRBD2. J was trimmed by 0 bases and V by 6 bases; bases with no gene match: 11. CDR1 is SQVTM and CDR2 is ANQGSEA in the germline V gene. This CDR3 comprises 17 residues. The CDR3 DNA reads as TGCAGCGTGAGGGCTAGCGGGGGTGGCAGCTCCTACAATGAGCAGTTCTTC. It translates to CSVRASGGGSSYNEQFF.

The chain uses TRBV19 and TRBJ1-1; TRBD1 agrees at 12 bases. J was trimmed by 14 bases and V by 5 bases; bases with no gene match: 3. The CDR3 loop spans 11 amino acids. Germline values: CDR1 LNHDA, CDR2 SQIVND (reference sequence). CDR3 in amino acids: CASSSGTGGFF. The CDR3 bases are TGTGCCAGTAGTTCCGGGACAGGGGGCTTCTTT. Combining the CDR3 with reference TRBV19 and TRBJ1-1 gives the whole variable domain DGGITQSPKYLFRKEGQNVTLSCEQNLNHDAMYWYRQDPGQGLRLIYYSQIVNDFQKGDIAEGYSVSREKKESFPLTVTSAQKNPTAFYLCASSSGTGGFFGQGTRLTVV.

J is TRBJ1-1 and V is TRBV28, with D perhaps matching TRBD1 (6 bases). V was cut by 1 base and J by 1 base, with 16 bases left in between. The CDR3 totals 17 residues. CDR1 MDHEN and CDR2 SYDVKM come from the germline V gene. The CDR3 region is CASSLLPIGGANTEAFF. Here the CDR3 DNA reads TGTGCCAGCAGTTTATTACCCATAGGGGGGGCGAACACTGAAGCTTTCTTT.

CDR3 protein: CASTYLQRGYGYTF. Written as DNA, the CDR3 is TGTGCCAGCACCTACCTACAGCGCGGGTATGGCTACACCTTC. J is TRBJ1-2 and V is TRBV6-1; D is uncertain. V shed 7 bases and J shed 5 bases, with 17 bases lying between them. Per the germline V gene, CDR1 is MNHNS and CDR2 is SASEGT. CDR3 length equals 14 residues.

The rearrangement links TRBV2 to TRBJ2-1; 10 nucleotides agree with TRBD2. CDR1 and CDR2 (germline): SNHLY, FYNNEI. The CDR3 runs 15 residues. After removal of 6 bases from V and 4 bases from J, the junction contained 6 bases not matched to a gene. CDR3 sequence (DNA): TGTGCCAGCAGACCCCTAGCGGGAGTGTACAATGAGCAGTTCTTC. Translating gives CASRPLAGVYNEQFF.

Concerning this clone: Other DNA sequences in this sample translate to the same CDR3. The chain is built from TRBV5-5 and TRBJ2-3; TRBD1 matches at 10 bases. Per germline, CDR1 SGHKS and CDR2 YYEKEE (reference sequence). V lost 5 bases to trimming and J lost 3 bases; unmatched junction nucleotides: 9. The CDR3 extends over 16 amino acids. The CDR3 loop is CASRTKRGQGTDTQYF. The CDR3 region has the DNA TGTGCCAGCAGAACAAAGCGGGGACAGGGGACAGATACGCAGTATTTT.

This clone appeared a few times. The J gene is TRBJ2-3, the V gene TRBV18, with D unresolved. Germline CDR1 is KGHSH and CDR2 is LQKENI. This CDR3 spans 17 amino acids. V shed 8 bases and J shed 0 bases, with 21 bases lying between them. CDR3 nucleotides: TGTGCCAGCACTTGGACGGAACAAACCTCTAGCACAGATACGCAGTATTTT. Its translation is CASTWTEQTSSTDTQYF.

This sequence joins TRBV6-1 and TRBJ1-2; 7 bases align to TRBD1. There are 13 residues in the CDR3. With 3 bases clipped from V and 2 bases from J, the junction kept 0 bases outside the gene matches. Germline loops: CDR1 MNHNS, CDR2 SASEGT. The CDR3: CASSETGNYGYTF. DNA for the CDR3: TGTGCCAGCAGTGAGACAGGGAACTATGGCTACACCTTC.

This clone has a count of ten or more. V gene TRBV19 combines with J gene TRBJ2-7; 8 bases agree with TRBD1. The CDR3 sequence is 16 residues long. The V gene end was trimmed by 1 base and the J gene end by 5 bases; junction bases not matched to a gene: 10. CDR1 LNHDA and CDR2 SQIVND come from the germline V gene (reference sequence). The CDR3 nucleotides are TGTGCCAGTAGTATAGCTCCTCGGACAGGGAACGACGAGCAGTACTTC. This sequence encodes CASSIAPRTGNDEQYF.

The rearrangement uses TRBV6-1 and TRBJ2-7; perhaps TRBD1 as D (5 bases). Germline V gene sequence: CDR1 MNHNS, CDR2 SASEGT. V was cut by 2 bases and J by 6 bases, with 11 bases left in between. CDR3 length: 13 amino acids. CDR3 DNA sequence: TGTGCCAGCAGTGAAATTAGGGGCGGCGAGCAGTACTTC. Translation: CASSEIRGGEQYF.

CDR3 loop: CASSWVAEEAFF. DNA for the CDR3: TGTGCCAGCAGCTGGGTTGCAGAGGAAGCTTTCTTT. The chain links TRBV7-9 to TRBJ1-1; D remains ambiguous. The CDR3 totals 12 residues. In germline, CDR1 is SEHNR, CDR2 FQNEAQ (reference sequence). With 4 bases removed from V and 8 bases from J, the gap between germline ends came to 11 bases.

The genes are TRBV9 and TRBJ2-1; the D gene is possibly TRBD1 (6 bases). The CDR3 is 15 amino acids. Trimming stripped 4 bases from V and 6 bases from J, with 17 bases between. Germline assignment: CDR1 SGDLS and CDR2 YYNGEE. CDR3 region: CASSFTGTRSNEQFF. In DNA, the CDR3 is TGTGCCAGCAGCTTTACCGGGACAAGAAGCAATGAGCAGTTCTTC.

The V call is TRBV4-1, the J call TRBJ2-2, with D possibly TRBD2 on 6 matching bases. The ends were cut back, 3 bases at V and 6 bases at J, with 11 bases in the middle. Germline-derived CDR1 and CDR2 are MGHRA and YSYEKL. The CDR3 is 14 amino acids. The CDR3 loop reads CASSQGLGAGELFF. CDR3 bases: TGCGCCAGCAGCCAGGGACTGGGCGCCGGGGAGCTGTTTTTT.

This chain links TRBV6-5 with TRBJ1-1; D is ambiguous. Germline V gene sequence: CDR1 MNHEY, CDR2 SVGAGI. V dropped 6 bases and J dropped 5 bases, with 13 bases sitting between them. The CDR3 extends over 13 amino acids. In DNA form, the CDR3 reads TGTGCCAGCAGCACACCCTGGGAGACTGAAGCTTTCTTT. Amino acids: CASSTPWETEAFF.

Only one count was recorded for this clone. The rearrangement joins TRBV28 to TRBJ1-5; D gene unclear. This CDR3 is 13 amino acids long. Germline V CDR1 and CDR2: MDHEN, SYDVKM. Between the trimmed V and J ends, which lost 6 bases and 5 bases, there was a span of 11 bases. CDR3 DNA: TGTGCCAGCAGAACAGTGAACGATCAGCCCCAGCATTTT. It specifies CASRTVNDQPQHF.

The chain combines TRBV19 with TRBJ1-4, with a weak D call TRBD1 (5 bases). The germline V gene has CDR1 LNHDA and CDR2 SQIVND (reference sequence). The length of the CDR3 is 15 residues. The V gene lost 6 bases and the J gene lost 3 bases, with 14 bases spanning the gap. CDR3 bases: TGTGCCAGTAGGGATCAGGGTTGGGCTAATGAAAAACTGTTTTTT. Amino acid sequence: CASRDQGWANEKLFF.

The chain has TRBV7-8 and TRBJ2-7; no clear D gene. Per the germline V gene, CDR1 is SGHVS and CDR2 is FQNEAQ. This CDR3 is built from 14 residues. Trimming removed 4 bases at V and 2 bases at J, with 12 bases between. The CDR3 region is CASSSLYTTYEQYF. In DNA form, the CDR3 reads TGTGCCAGCAGCTCCTTGTACACTACCTACGAGCAGTACTTC.

This clone was found many times. Different DNA sequences within this sample yield the same CDR3. The genes are TRBV5-1 and TRBJ2-1; 7 nucleotides agree with TRBD2. The V segment lost 4 bases and the J segment 2 bases; nucleotides outside the gene matches: 6. The CDR3 runs 15 residues. The germline CDR1 and CDR2 sequences are SGHRS and YFSETQ. The CDR3 DNA reads TGCGCCAGCAGCCAGTCTAGCGGAGCCTACAATGAGCAGTTCTTC. It translates to CASSQSSGAYNEQFF.

A note on this clone: Other DNA sequences in the sample encode the same CDR3. The rearrangement uses TRBV5-4 and TRBJ2-5; no definite D call. This CDR3 has 14 amino acids. Trimming cost V 2 bases and J 2 bases, with 10 bases left between them. The germline V gene has CDR1 SGHNT and CDR2 YYREEE (reference sequence). CDR3 DNA sequence: TGTGCCAGCAGCTTTAGGACGGAACAAGAGACCCAGTACTTC. This codes for CASSFRTEQETQYF.

The genes are TRBV30 and TRBJ2-1, with 8 bases lining up with TRBD2. V shed 3 bases and J 0 bases; nucleotides not matched to a gene: 13. The CDR3 loop spans 18 amino acids. Germline assignment: CDR1 GTSNPN and CDR2 SVGIG (reference sequence). CDR3 sequence: CAWSHPASGRSSYNEQFF. The CDR3 DNA reads as TGTGCCTGGAGCCACCCGGCTAGCGGGCGAAGCTCCTACAATGAGCAGTTCTTC.

The rearrangement uses TRBV29-1 and TRBJ2-1; perhaps TRBD2 as D (6 bases). This CDR3 contains 14 residues. Germline lookup yields CDR1 SQVTM and CDR2 ANQGSEA. The V end lost 6 bases, the J end lost 7 bases, and 19 bases lay between the germline ends. The DNA of the CDR3 is TGCAGCGTAACTAGCTTCCTCGGGGTGAATGAGCAGTTCTTC. Translation gives CSVTSFLGVNEQFF.

The CDR3 DNA reads as TGTGCCAGTAGTATTGGAGACAGGGCAGATACGCAGTATTTT. Protein sequence: CASSIGDRADTQYF. This chain joins TRBV19 and TRBJ2-3, with TRBD1 matching 7 bases. This CDR3 is built from 14 residues. V shed 3 bases, J shed 4 bases, and the junction held 4 bases outside the gene matches. Germline V CDR1 and CDR2: LNHDA, SQIVND (reference sequence).

This chain links TRBV30 with TRBJ1-1; unclear D gene. This CDR3 contains 13 residues. Trimming left V 4 bases short and J 0 bases short, with 9 bases between. Germline CDR1 reads GTSNPN; CDR2 reads SVGIG (reference sequence). The CDR3 sequence: CAWKPFMNTEAFF. The CDR3 nucleotides are TGTGCCTGGAAACCGTTTATGAACACTGAAGCTTTCTTT. Looking up the rest from reference TRBV30 and TRBJ1-1 gives the full variable domain: SQTIHQWPATLVQPVGSPLSLECTVEGTSNPNLYWYRQAAGRGLQLLFYSVGIGQISSEVPQNLSASRPQDRQFILSSKKLLLSDSGFYLCAWKPFMNTEAFFGQGTRLTVV.

The rearrangement links TRBV11-2 to TRBJ1-2, with no clear D. The CDR3 spans 15 residues. Germline CDR1 and CDR2: SGHAT and FQNNGV. V shed 5 bases and J shed 4 bases, with 17 bases lying between them. CDR3 sequence reads: CASSDSQNGFYGYTF. Here the CDR3 DNA reads TGTGCCAGCAGCGACTCACAGAATGGGTTCTATGGCTACACCTTC. The full variable domain, completed using reference TRBV11-2 and TRBJ1-2, is EAGVAQSPRYKIIEKRQSVAFWCNPISGHATLYWYQQILGQGPKLLIQFQNNGVVDDSQLPKDRFSAERLKGVDSTLKIQPAKLEDSAVYLCASSDSQNGFYGYTFGSGTRLTVV.

The chain recombines TRBV4-1 with TRBJ2-7; weak D call: TRBD1 (6 bases). The V end lost 4 bases, the J end lost 0 bases, and 22 bases lay between the germline ends. CDR1 MGHRA and CDR2 YSYEKL come from the germline V gene. The CDR3 loop spans 18 amino acids. Written as DNA, the CDR3 is TGCGCCAGCAGCCTCTCCCTCGGGTTACAGGGACCCTCCTACGAGCAGTACTTC. It specifies CASSLSLGLQGPSYEQYF.

In its sample, this clone was seen once. The chain joins TRBV28 to TRBJ1-1; 9 bases are shared with TRBD1. This CDR3 comprises 15 residues. The germline gives CDR1 MDHEN, CDR2 SYDVKM. V was pared by 3 bases and J by 7 bases, with 9 bases of the junction left unmatched. The CDR3 DNA reads as TGTGCCAGCAGTTTCGGGGTCCCGGGACAGGGTGAAGCTTTCTTT. It translates to CASSFGVPGQGEAFF.